This note documents a single TCR beta chain sequence. The data derive from a study of CD8 T cells in Susac syndrome. cDNA came from approximately 0.5 to 1 ug RNA primed by random hexamers. From the immunoSEQ multiplex PCR reads, TCRdb called clonotypes with MiXCR, one entry per CDR3 protein. The sample has roughly 150,000 distinct CDR3 sequences, around 93% seen once; the top ten hold around 0.13%. Germline CDR1 SEHNR, CDR2 FQNEAQ (reference sequence). With 5 bases clipped from V and 5 bases from J, the junction kept 7 bases outside the gene matches. This CDR3 spans 15 amino acids. The sequenced sample was CD4+ T cells from PBMCs. The J gene is TRBJ2-1, the V gene TRBV7-9; 9 nucleotides match TRBD1. The TCR originated in a human donor in good health. CDR3 sequence: CASSEGDRANNEQFF. In nucleotides, the CDR3 is TGTGCCAGCAGCGAAGGGGACAGGGCAAACAATGAGCAGTTCTTC.